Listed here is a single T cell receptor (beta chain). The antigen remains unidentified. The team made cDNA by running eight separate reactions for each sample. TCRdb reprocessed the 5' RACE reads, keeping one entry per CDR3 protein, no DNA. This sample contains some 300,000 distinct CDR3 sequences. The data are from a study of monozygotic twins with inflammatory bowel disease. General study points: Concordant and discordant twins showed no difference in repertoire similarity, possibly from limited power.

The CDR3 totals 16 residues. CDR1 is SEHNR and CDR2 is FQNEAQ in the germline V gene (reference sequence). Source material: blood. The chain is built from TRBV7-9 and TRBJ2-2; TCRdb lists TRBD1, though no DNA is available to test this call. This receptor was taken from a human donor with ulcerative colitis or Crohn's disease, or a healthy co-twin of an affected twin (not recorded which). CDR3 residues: CASSLLLATGPGELFF.